Listed here are 3 T cell receptor beta chains from one sample, sequenced in a study of cytomegalovirus exposure and HLA in healthy donors. The assay was immunoSEQ multiplex PCR, and TCRdb's table has in-frame clones only and misses some. The top ten hold approximately 3% of the sample, which has 110,000 to 150,000 clones, about 90% seen once. Specimen: PBMCs. The receptors were gathered from a young man in good health and CMV-seronegative.

This chain joins TRBV7-9 and TRBJ2-1, with 10 positions matching TRBD2. The CDR3 length is 17 residues. The V and J ends lost 2 bases and 6 bases, in that order; junction bases with no gene match: 10. Per germline, CDR1 SEHNR and CDR2 FQNEAQ (reference sequence). The CDR3 DNA is TGTGCCAGCAGCTTACGGCTAGCGGGGGATTCAGGCAATGAGCAGTTCTTC. This encodes CASSLRLAGDSGNEQFF.

The chain is built from TRBV12-5 and TRBJ2-2; no clear D gene. This CDR3 region has 12 residues. Trimming took 1 base from V and 6 from J, leaving 3 bases between them. The germline V gene has CDR1 LGHNT and CDR2 FRNRAP. The CDR3 region has the DNA TGTGCTAGTGGTTTGGGGCCCGGGGAGCTGTTTTTT. Translation: CASGLGPGELFF. Drawing the rest from reference TRBV12-5 and TRBJ2-2, the complete variable domain is DARVTQTPRHKVTEMGQEVTMRCQPILGHNTVFWYRQTMMQGLELLAYFRNRAPLDDSGMPKDRFSAEMPDATLATLKIQPSEPRDSAVYFCASGLGPGELFFGEGSRLTVL.

The chain couples TRBV6-5 to TRBJ2-5; 8 nucleotides match TRBD1. Germline V gives CDR1 MNHEY, CDR2 SVGAGI. V lost 5 bases to trimming and J lost 5 bases; unmatched junction nucleotides: 4. The CDR3 totals 13 residues. CDR3 DNA sequence: TGTGCCAGCAGTGGACAGGGTTGGGAGACCCAGTACTTC. Protein product: CASSGQGWETQYF.